These 4 T cell receptor beta chains originate from one sample sequenced in a study of radiotherapy plus CTLA-4 blockade in lung cancer. Libraries were prepared by immunoSEQ multiplex PCR; TCRdb keeps only in-frame clonotypes and omits some of them. The table lists roughly 39,000 clones, around three quarters of them singletons. Here the sequenced sample was peripheral blood, taken from a patient treated with radiotherapy plus ipilimumab. These receptors were obtained from a human donor with non-small cell lung cancer who had stable disease on radiotherapy plus ipilimumab.

CDR3 region: CASSERGDTQYF. The CDR3 region has the DNA TGCGCCAGCAGTGAGCGTGGGGATACGCAGTATTTT. This rearrangement joins TRBV10-1 to TRBJ2-3, with D unresolved. The germline CDR1 and CDR2 sequences are WNHNN and SYGVQD (reference sequence). The CDR3 consists of 12 residues. V lost 2 bases and J 6 bases, leaving 6 bases between the germline ends.

The chain employs TRBV5-6 and TRBJ2-7; D is perhaps TRBD1 (6 bases). V was shortened by 3 bases and J by 0 bases, with 13 bases between the two germline ends. Germline lookup yields CDR1 SGHDT and CDR2 YYEEEE. The CDR3 is 15 amino acids. CDR3 DNA sequence: TGTGCCAGCAGCTGGTGGCAGGGGAGCTCCTACGAGCAGTACGTC. Residues: CASSWWQGSSYEQYV.

The genes are TRBV2 and TRBJ2-3; D may be TRBD2 (5 bases). The CDR3 totals 14 residues. Trimming took off 6 bases at V and 2 bases at J, with 12 bases between the two ends. The V gene's germline CDR1 is SNHLY and CDR2 FYNNEI. The DNA of the CDR3 is TGTGCCAGCAGGGCCGGACTCCCCACAGATACGCAGTATTTT. Protein: CASRAGLPTDTQYF.

The chain uses TRBV19 and TRBJ1-2; the D is unclear. The ends were cut back, 2 bases at V and 4 bases at J, with 8 bases in the middle. From germline, CDR1 is LNHDA and CDR2 SQIVND (reference sequence). This CDR3 contains 13 residues. The CDR3 loop is CASSILSSYGYTF. The CDR3, as DNA: TGTGCCAGTAGTATACTCAGCAGCTATGGCTACACCTTC.